This TCR beta chain originates from a study of blood T cell repertoires in COVID-19. Study background: Samples of COVID-19 (acute and convalescent) were obtained from the United States, Italy and Spain. Sample material is recorded as cDNA or gDNA derived from T cells, B-cell-depleted T cells, or PBMCs.

This clone was seen only once. The V gene lost 3 bases and the J gene lost 0 bases, with 18 bases spanning the gap. This CDR3 region has 18 residues. CDR1 is ENHRY and CDR2 is SYGVKD in the germline V gene. Per the original methods: Amplification of reference gene primers provided the estimated nucleated cell counts. Measured with immunoSEQ multiplex PCR; TCRdb has only the in-frame clones, and not every one. D and trimming come from the DNA, and the V and J calls and clone size come from that table. This sample has about 240,000 clones, with over 75% found just once. This TCR was recovered from a man between 25 and 39 years old who had recovered from COVID-19. The sequencing sample was made of peripheral blood. The chain combines TRBV10-3 with TRBJ1-3; D remains ambiguous. The CDR3 DNA reads as TGTGCCATCAGTGAACGACGGTTTAGCTATTACTCTGGAAACACCATATATTTT. Protein product: CAISERRFSYYSGNTIYF.